These T cell receptor beta chains were read from a single sample in a study of cytomegalovirus exposure and HLA in healthy donors. Repertoires were generated with immunoSEQ multiplex PCR, while TCRdb's copy carries only in-frame clones and drops some. The repertoire holds 150,000 to 200,000 clones, about 79% seen once, with roughly 1.6% in the top ten. Source material: PBMCs. The receptors shown here come from a man aged 18 to 30 in good health and CMV-seronegative. CDR3s include the opening cysteine and the closing phenylalanine or tryptophan. Each record gives: J gene, V gene, D gene, clone size, CDR3 protein, CDR3 DNA. The D gene is left open where the match is weak. Size tells how often a clone was seen (once, few, many) or the class of an expanded clone, and some rows leave it out.

J gene: TRBJ2-4; V gene: TRBV5-5; D gene: -; clone size: -; CDR3 protein: CASSPLAKNIQYF; CDR3 DNA: TGTGCCAGCAGCCCTCTAGCCAAAAACATTCAGTACTTC
J gene: TRBJ2-1; V gene: TRBV18; D gene: TRBD2; clone size: -; CDR3 protein: CASSPGTTRDEQFF; CDR3 DNA: TGTGCCAGCTCACCCGGGACTACGAGGGATGAGCAGTTCTTC
J gene: TRBJ1-5; V gene: TRBV5-5; D gene: -; clone size: once; CDR3 protein: CASSLQFGNQPQHF; CDR3 DNA: TGTGCCAGCAGCTTGCAATTTGGCAATCAGCCCCAGCATTTT
J gene: TRBJ2-2; V gene: TRBV6-5; D gene: TRBD2; clone size: -; CDR3 protein: CASTRGGGTGELFF; CDR3 DNA: TGTGCCAGCACCCGGGGGGGCGGCACCGGGGAGCTGTTTTTT
J gene: TRBJ2-3; V gene: TRBV6-1; D gene: TRBD2; clone size: -; CDR3 protein: CASRGSGGATDTQYF; CDR3 DNA: TGTGCCAGCAGAGGTAGCGGGGGGGCCACAGATACGCAGTATTTT
J gene: TRBJ1-1; V gene: TRBV2; D gene: -; clone size: -; CDR3 protein: CASSEARGRNEAFF; CDR3 DNA: TGTGCCAGCAGTGAAGCCCGAGGGAGGAATGAAGCTTTCTTT
J gene: TRBJ2-7; V gene: TRBV2; D gene: -; clone size: -; CDR3 protein: CASRALGGPKF; CDR3 DNA: TGTGCCAGCCGTGCACTGGGGGGGCCTAAGTTC
J gene: TRBJ1-5; V gene: TRBV5-1; D gene: TRBD1; clone size: -; CDR3 protein: CASSFTGDSNQPQHF; CDR3 DNA: TGCGCCAGCAGCTTCACAGGGGATAGCAATCAGCCCCAGCATTTT
J gene: TRBJ2-7; V gene: TRBV5-6; D gene: TRBD2; clone size: -; CDR3 protein: CASSLTDRARGRREQYF; CDR3 DNA: TGTGCCAGCAGCTTGACTGATCGCGCGCGCGGGAGGCGCGAGCAGTACTTC
J gene: TRBJ2-5; V gene: TRBV13; D gene: -; clone size: few; CDR3 protein: CASSLLLNQETQYF; CDR3 DNA: TGTGCCAGCAGCCTCCTCTTAAACCAAGAGACCCAGTACTTC
J gene: TRBJ2-5; V gene: TRBV5-1; D gene: -; clone size: -; CDR3 protein: CASSLPSQETQYF; CDR3 DNA: TGCGCCAGCAGCTTGCCTAGCCAAGAGACCCAGTACTTC
J gene: TRBJ2-1; V gene: TRBV4-1; D gene: -; clone size: -; CDR3 protein: CASSQGESGSYNEQFF; CDR3 DNA: TGCGCCAGCAGCCAAGGAGAGTCAGGGTCCTACAATGAGCAGTTCTTC
J gene: TRBJ2-1; V gene: TRBV5-1; D gene: TRBD2; clone size: -; CDR3 protein: CASREQLRASGTFSYNEQFF; CDR3 DNA: TGCGCCAGCAGAGAACAACTTAGGGCTAGCGGGACCTTCTCCTACAATGAGCAGTTCTTC
J gene: TRBJ1-3; V gene: TRBV14; D gene: -; clone size: -; CDR3 protein: CASSPEWARTIYF; CDR3 DNA: TGTGCCAGCAGCCCAGAATGGGCTCGCACCATATATTTT
J gene: TRBJ2-7; V gene: TRBV28; D gene: -; clone size: -; CDR3 protein: CASSPIKYEQYF; CDR3 DNA: TGTGCCAGCAGTCCTATTAAGTACGAGCAGTACTTC
J gene: TRBJ1-1; V gene: TRBV6-5; D gene: TRBD1; clone size: -; CDR3 protein: CASSYGTGSSNTEAFF; CDR3 DNA: TGTGCCAGCAGTTACGGGACAGGGAGCTCGAACACTGAAGCTTTCTTT
J gene: TRBJ1-5; V gene: TRBV19; D gene: TRBD1; clone size: few; CDR3 protein: CASSTGTGGNQPQHF; CDR3 DNA: TGTGCCAGTAGTACCGGGACAGGGGGCAATCAGCCCCAGCATTTT
J gene: TRBJ1-3; V gene: TRBV5-4; D gene: -; clone size: -; CDR3 protein: CAGSGDGTGNTIYF; CDR3 DNA: TGTGCCGGCTCAGGGGACGGTACTGGGAACACCATATATTTT
J gene: TRBJ2-7; V gene: TRBV28; D gene: -; clone size: -; CDR3 protein: CASSFGGGSYEQYF; CDR3 DNA: TGTGCCAGCAGTTTTGGTGGGGGGAGCTACGAGCAGTACTTC
J gene: TRBJ1-5; V gene: TRBV6-6; D gene: -; clone size: few; CDR3 protein: CASSKGPGQPQHF; CDR3 DNA: TGTGCCAGCAGCAAGGGGCCAGGACAGCCCCAGCATTTT
J gene: TRBJ2-1; V gene: TRBV5-1; D gene: TRBD2; clone size: once; CDR3 protein: CASSRTSGRVSYNEQFF; CDR3 DNA: TGCGCCAGCAGCCGGACTAGCGGGAGGGTTTCCTACAATGAGCAGTTCTTC
J gene: TRBJ2-7; V gene: TRBV19; D gene: TRBD2; clone size: -; CDR3 protein: CASSGTSGRASYEQYF; CDR3 DNA: TGTGCCAGTAGTGGGACTAGCGGGAGGGCCTCCTACGAGCAGTACTTC
J gene: TRBJ2-7; V gene: TRBV28; D gene: -; clone size: -; CDR3 protein: CASSPRGARSSYEQYF; CDR3 DNA: TGTGCCAGCAGCCCTCGCGGGGCTAGGTCCTCCTACGAGCAGTACTTC
J gene: TRBJ1-6; V gene: TRBV30; D gene: -; clone size: -; CDR3 protein: CAWSVPQLALHF; CDR3 DNA: TGTGCCTGGAGTGTACCCCAGTTGGCCCTCCACTTT
J gene: TRBJ1-3; V gene: TRBV5-6; D gene: -; clone size: -; CDR3 protein: CASSLGPHIGNTIYF; CDR3 DNA: TGTGCCAGCAGCTTGGGGCCTCATATTGGAAACACCATATATTTT
J gene: TRBJ2-5; V gene: TRBV2; D gene: -; clone size: -; CDR3 protein: CASILQSQETQYF; CDR3 DNA: TGTGCCAGCATTCTACAGAGCCAAGAGACCCAGTACTTC
J gene: TRBJ2-7; V gene: TRBV28; D gene: -; clone size: -; CDR3 protein: CASSLPVGAGVYEQYF; CDR3 DNA: TGTGCCAGCAGTTTGCCCGTGGGGGCGGGGGTATACGAGCAGTACTTC
J gene: TRBJ2-7; V gene: TRBV30; D gene: TRBD1; clone size: -; CDR3 protein: CAWRDRDEQYF; CDR3 DNA: TGTGCCTGGAGGGACAGGGACGAGCAGTACTTC
J gene: TRBJ1-1; V gene: TRBV6-5; D gene: -; clone size: -; CDR3 protein: CASKLLGGTEAFF; CDR3 DNA: TGTGCCAGCAAATTACTCGGGGGGACTGAAGCTTTCTTT
J gene: TRBJ2-3; V gene: TRBV6-5; D gene: -; clone size: -; CDR3 protein: CASRGLGGTDTQYF; CDR3 DNA: TGTGCCAGCCGAGGACTAGGGGGGACAGATACGCAGTATTTT
J gene: TRBJ1-2; V gene: TRBV21-1; D gene: -; clone size: few; CDR3 protein: CASSIYRDGGGYTF; CDR3 DNA: TGTGCCAGCAGCATCTACCGGGACGGAGGGGGCTACACCTTC
J gene: TRBJ2-7; V gene: TRBV5-1; D gene: TRBD2; clone size: once; CDR3 protein: CASSLVAGGGYEQYF; CDR3 DNA: TGCGCCAGCAGCTTGGTAGCGGGAGGGGGCTACGAGCAGTACTTC
J gene: TRBJ2-7; V gene: TRBV27; D gene: TRBD2; clone size: -; CDR3 protein: CASSGLAGGEQYF; CDR3 DNA: TGTGCCAGCAGTGGGCTAGCGGGAGGCGAGCAGTACTTC
J gene: TRBJ2-1; V gene: TRBV28; D gene: TRBD2; clone size: once; CDR3 protein: CAGRTSGKYEQFF; CDR3 DNA: TGTGCCGGTAGGACTAGCGGGAAATATGAGCAGTTCTTC
J gene: TRBJ2-3; V gene: TRBV2; D gene: TRBD1; clone size: -; CDR3 protein: CASIIDRGYTDTQYF; CDR3 DNA: TGTGCCAGCATTATCGACAGGGGATACACAGATACGCAGTATTTT
J gene: TRBJ2-1; V gene: TRBV5-1; D gene: TRBD2; clone size: -; CDR3 protein: CASSPLAGHNEQFF; CDR3 DNA: TGCGCCAGCAGCCCACTAGCGGGCCACAATGAGCAGTTCTTC
J gene: TRBJ2-7; V gene: TRBV11-2; D gene: TRBD2; clone size: few; CDR3 protein: CASSKLAGGLYEQYF; CDR3 DNA: TGTGCCAGCAGCAAACTAGCGGGGGGACTCTACGAGCAGTACTTC
J gene: TRBJ2-1; V gene: TRBV4-1; D gene: TRBD1; clone size: -; CDR3 protein: CASSLGVGTGGYNEQFF; CDR3 DNA: TGCGCCAGCAGCCTAGGGGTCGGGACAGGGGGCTACAATGAGCAGTTCTTC
J gene: TRBJ2-1; V gene: TRBV7-8; D gene: -; clone size: -; CDR3 protein: CASSPANEQFF; CDR3 DNA: TGTGCCAGCAGCCCCGCGAATGAGCAGTTCTTC
J gene: TRBJ2-7; V gene: TRBV7-9; D gene: -; clone size: -; CDR3 protein: CASSHGLDGFYEQYF; CDR3 DNA: TGTGCCAGCAGTCATGGTCTTGACGGGTTCTACGAGCAGTACTTC
J gene: TRBJ1-5; V gene: TRBV6-1; D gene: -; clone size: few; CDR3 protein: CASSDRTHQPQHF; CDR3 DNA: TGTGCCAGCAGTGATAGGACTCATCAGCCCCAGCATTTT
J gene: TRBJ2-3; V gene: TRBV28; D gene: TRBD2; clone size: -; CDR3 protein: CASSPRLAGVHTNTDTQYF; CDR3 DNA: TGTGCCAGCAGCCCTCGACTAGCGGGGGTGCATACCAACACAGATACGCAGTATTTT
J gene: TRBJ1-2; V gene: TRBV30; D gene: -; clone size: -; CDR3 protein: CAWSARHRPYTF; CDR3 DNA: TGTGCCTGGAGTGCCAGGCACCGGCCCTACACCTTC
J gene: TRBJ1-1; V gene: TRBV6-5; D gene: TRBD1; clone size: -; CDR3 protein: CASSTQYRDSYEAFF; CDR3 DNA: TGTGCCAGCAGTACCCAATACCGGGACAGCTACGAAGCTTTCTTT
J gene: TRBJ1-2; V gene: TRBV6-1; D gene: -; clone size: -; CDR3 protein: CASSEGRQGYGYTF; CDR3 DNA: TGTGCCAGCAGTGAAGGGCGGCAGGGTTATGGCTACACCTTC
J gene: TRBJ2-2; V gene: TRBV2; D gene: -; clone size: -; CDR3 protein: CASTHTTTGELFF; CDR3 DNA: TGTGCCAGCACCCACACAACAACCGGGGAGCTGTTTTTT
J gene: TRBJ1-1; V gene: TRBV5-1; D gene: TRBD1; clone size: -; CDR3 protein: CASSADRGAEAFF; CDR3 DNA: TGCGCCAGCAGCGCCGACAGGGGGGCAGAAGCTTTCTTT
J gene: TRBJ2-1; V gene: TRBV27; D gene: -; clone size: -; CDR3 protein: CASSLLYLDSYNEQFF; CDR3 DNA: TGTGCCAGCAGTTTATTATACCTAGACTCCTACAATGAGCAGTTCTTC
J gene: TRBJ1-1; V gene: TRBV29-1; D gene: -; clone size: -; CDR3 protein: CSVWGEDGTEAFF; CDR3 DNA: TGCAGCGTTTGGGGGGAGGACGGCACTGAAGCTTTCTTT
J gene: TRBJ2-2; V gene: TRBV10-3; D gene: -; clone size: -; CDR3 protein: CAISPGQNTGELFF; CDR3 DNA: TGTGCCATCAGTCCGGGACAGAACACCGGGGAGCTGTTTTTT
J gene: TRBJ2-1; V gene: TRBV27; D gene: -; clone size: -; CDR3 protein: CASSFNLKIGNEQFF; CDR3 DNA: TGTGCCAGCAGTTTCAACCTCAAGATCGGGAATGAGCAGTTCTTC
J gene: TRBJ1-1; V gene: TRBV30; D gene: TRBD1; clone size: -; CDR3 protein: CAWSKPRGRGAFF; CDR3 DNA: TGTGCCTGGAGCAAACCCAGGGGGAGAGGAGCTTTCTTT
J gene: TRBJ2-5; V gene: TRBV5-1; D gene: -; clone size: -; CDR3 protein: CASSGRGGRETQYF; CDR3 DNA: TGCGCCAGCAGCGGCAGGGGAGGGCGGGAGACCCAGTACTTC
J gene: TRBJ2-7; V gene: TRBV5-1; D gene: -; clone size: few; CDR3 protein: CASRQTSQGGEQYF; CDR3 DNA: TGCGCCAGCAGGCAGACTAGTCAGGGGGGCGAGCAGTACTTC
J gene: TRBJ1-2; V gene: TRBV29-1; D gene: -; clone size: -; CDR3 protein: CSVREGVNYGYTF; CDR3 DNA: TGCAGCGTGCGAGAGGGGGTGAACTATGGCTACACCTTC